The T cell receptor beta chain under discussion was sequenced for a study of sequential checkpoint blockade in melanoma. Turning to the study itself: Randomization was 1:1 between first-line nivolumab→ipilimumab and ipilimumab→nivolumab.

The treatment was: randomized to nivolumab then ipilimumab (arm A) or the reverse (arm B). No patient had prior DNA-damaging chemotherapy. Sequenced by immunoSEQ multiplex PCR; TCRdb stores in-frame clones only, minus some. The data hold fewer than 40,000 clones, with about 88% observed a single time. There are 15 residues in the CDR3. Trimming at V came to 4 bases and at J to 5 bases, leaving 9 bases not matched to a gene. The V gene's germline CDR1 is SGHDT and CDR2 YYEEEE. The sequence was collected from a human donor with melanoma. The gene calls are TRBV5-6 and TRBJ1-5; 7 bases map to TRBD1. Sequenced here: CD8+ T cells sorted from blood (inferred from file names), sampled from a patient given nivolumab and ipilimumab in sequence. CDR3 sequence: CASSHGTVGYQPQHF. Written as DNA, the CDR3 is TGTGCCAGCAGCCACGGGACAGTGGGTTATCAGCCCCAGCATTTT.